The source of this T cell receptor (beta chain) is a study of response to subunit inactivated influenza vaccine. A single record per CDR3 protein comes from TCRdb applying MiXCR to the RT-PCR reads. The table has approximately 700,000 distinct CDR3 sequences, about 15% seen once. On this clonotype itself: Antigen unknown.

Overall study results and limits: The authors put forward the suggestion that each seasonal influenza vaccination may bring in only a limited number of new T cells.

The V gene's germline CDR1 is ENHRY and CDR2 SYGVKD. V lost 6 bases, J lost 1 base, and 9 bases lay in between. The CDR3 is 14 residues long. This clonotype was obtained from a man aged 45-65 years who received an inactivated influenza vaccine. J is TRBJ2-2 and V is TRBV10-3, with D unclear. The sequencing used PBMCs from blood, collected roughly 13 days after vaccination. The CDR3 DNA reads TGTGCCATCAGCCAGGACCTGAACACCGGGGAGCTGTTTTTT. Protein product: CAISQDLNTGELFF.